The T cell receptor (beta chain) described here comes from a study of blood T cells in healthy people across ages. Overall study context: Capture via template switching afforded approximately one barcoded beta molecule per two T cells.

Study observations and caveats: There was a strong correlation between TCR beta diversity and naive T cell percentage.

Collection of about 9.4 milliliters of peripheral blood was performed for each donor. This clonotype has just a few counts. As yet, its antigen is unknown. The V and J ends lost 5 bases and 4 bases, in that order; junction bases with no gene match: 10. The length of the CDR3 is 16 residues. Germline CDR1 and CDR2: SGHTA and FQGNSA. The second PCR ran about 6 to 12 cycles with a sample-barcoded 5' primer and J-beta primers. TCRdb redid the calling of the 5' RACE reads with MiXCR, one entry per CDR3 protein. The table has approximately 1.5 million distinct CDR3 sequences, around 36% seen once. The sample comprised blood. This rearrangement joins TRBV7-2 to TRBJ2-1; TRBD1 matches at 8 bases. This TCR derives from a woman in her twenties or thirties in good health. CDR3 sequence (DNA): TGTGCCAGCAGCCCCGGAACCGGGACAGGATACAATGAGCAGTTCTTC. Its protein product is CASSPGTGTGYNEQFF. The full variable domain, with the rest looked up from reference TRBV7-2 and TRBJ2-1, is GAGVSQSPSNKVTEKGKDVELRCDPISGHTALYWYRQSLGQGLEFLIYFQGNSAPDKSGLPSDRFSAERTGGSVSTLTIQRTQQEDSAVYLCASSPGTGTGYNEQFFGPGTRLTVL.